What follows are 20 T cell receptor beta chains derived from one specimen sequenced in a study of T-cell memory formation after mild COVID-19 (dated by TCRdb to the early 2020s). Library prep was done by 5' RACE. Sequencing was carried out with an Illumina NovaSeq 6000. TCRdb reran the public reads through fastp at Q25 and MiXCR, keeping productive beta chains. Rows merge per CDR3 protein into single entries with the most common DNA and genes. The sample yields about 130,000 distinct CDR3 sequences; roughly 6.2% were counted once. The leading ten clones occupy roughly 2% of the sample. Sequences were obtained from PBMCs or a T cell subset sorted from them (not recorded which). These receptors all come from an adult woman who had mild COVID-19 (a few samples of this study predate the infection). The sample titles of this study are shuffled in the database, so cell type and time point are left out; the donor was told from shared clones.

This chain joins TRBV7-8 and TRBJ2-7; 9 bases agree with TRBD1. Germline V gives CDR1 SGHVS, CDR2 FQNEAQ. The CDR3 runs 14 residues. With 7 bases clipped from V and 2 bases from J, the junction kept 6 bases outside the gene matches. The CDR3 loop is CASTVGTGTYEQYF. CDR3 DNA sequence: TGTGCCAGCACCGTGGGGACAGGGACCTACGAGCAGTACTTC.

The J gene is TRBJ1-1, the V gene TRBV5-1; TRBD1 matches at 10 bases. Germline-derived CDR1 and CDR2 are SGHRS and YFSETQ. Unmatched junction bases numbered 15, after V lost 2 bases and J lost 5 bases. The CDR3 runs to 18 residues. The CDR3 DNA sequence: TGCGCCAGCAGCTTCCCGAAAATAGGACAGGGGGTGATAACTGAAGCTTTCTTT. Translation gives CASSFPKIGQGVITEAFF.

This clonotype turned up a few times. V is TRBV12-3 or TRBV12-4 and J is TRBJ2-5; D gene unclear. The CDR3 loop spans 13 amino acids. The V end was cut by 7 bases, the J end by 5 bases, with 14 bases between. CDR3 nucleotides: TGTGCCAGCAATTTTGGGGTGGGGGAGACCCAGTACTTC. It codes for CASNFGVGETQYF.

This clonotype was detected ten times or more. The rearrangement joins TRBV7-3 to TRBJ2-5; perhaps TRBD1 as D (5 bases). Deletions cut 3 bases from V and 9 bases from J, with 14 bases between. The CDR3 has 13 amino acids. The germline gives CDR1 SGHTA, CDR2 FQGTGA. The CDR3 sequence: CASSFTARAPQYF. CDR3 in DNA: TGTGCCAGCAGCTTCACGGCCAGGGCGCCCCAGTACTTC.

The rearrangement uses TRBV3-1 and TRBJ1-1; maybe TRBD1 (5 bases). In germline, CDR1 is LGHDT, CDR2 YNNKEL (reference sequence). Between the trimmed V and J ends, which lost 6 bases and 1 base, there was a span of 24 bases. This CDR3 spans 18 amino acids. The CDR3 nucleotides read TGTGCCAGCAGGACAGTAGGATCCTCGGGACCACGGAACACTGAAGCTTTCTTT. Its translation is CASRTVGSSGPRNTEAFF.

This clonotype was observed many times. The chain recombines TRBV3-1 with TRBJ1-1, with D uncertain. The CDR3 spans 13 residues. Germline V gene sequence: CDR1 LGHDT, CDR2 YNNKEL (reference sequence). Trimming stripped 2 bases from V and 1 base from J, with 5 bases between. The CDR3 coding sequence is TGTGCCAGCAGCCAATCGACGAACACTGAAGCTTTCTTT. Its protein is CASSQSTNTEAFF. Together with reference TRBV3-1 and TRBJ1-1, the CDR3 gives the full variable domain: DTAVSQTPKYLVTQMGNDKSIKCEQNLGHDTMYWYKQDSKKFLKIMFSYNNKELIINETVPNRFSPKSPDKAHLNLHINSLELGDSAVYFCASSQSTNTEAFFGQGTRLTVV.

The rearrangement links TRBV4-1 to TRBJ1-6, with D maybe TRBD1 (5 bases). This CDR3 is built from 17 residues. From germline, CDR1 is MGHRA and CDR2 YSYEKL. V lost 2 bases and J 0 bases, leaving 11 bases between the germline ends. For the CDR3, the DNA is TGCGCCAGCAGCCAATATCTGGGGGGCTCCTATAATTCACCCCTCCACTTT. Translating it yields CASSQYLGGSYNSPLHF.

In this sample, this clonotype turned up a few times. The V gene is TRBV24-1, the J gene TRBJ1-5, with 8 bases identical to TRBD1. Germline V lookup: CDR1 KGHDR, CDR2 SFDVKD. This CDR3 region has 15 residues. With V trimmed by 1 base and J by 9 bases, 7 bases remained unmatched. CDR3 loop: CATSDFGQGAGPQHF. CDR3 DNA sequence: TGTGCCACCAGTGATTTCGGTCAGGGGGCGGGGCCCCAGCATTTT.

This clonotype was counted only a few times. This chain links TRBV6-5 with TRBJ1-3; possible D gene TRBD1, 6 bases. Germline V gives CDR1 MNHEY, CDR2 SVGAGI. The length of the CDR3 is 15 residues. Trimming stripped 2 bases from V and 2 bases from J, with 10 bases between. CDR3 amino acids: CASSYKQGPGNTIYF. CDR3 nucleotides: TGTGCCAGCAGTTACAAACAGGGTCCTGGAAACACCATATATTTT.

A few counts support this clonotype. The rearrangement uses TRBV3-1 and TRBJ2-5, with a possible D match to TRBD2 (5 bases). Trimming removed 5 bases at V and 4 bases at J, with 17 bases between. Germline V lookup: CDR1 LGHDT, CDR2 YNNKEL (reference sequence). The CDR3 length is 15 residues. CDR3 sequence: CASSKGIRDSETQYF. CDR3 sequence (DNA): TGTGCCAGCAGCAAAGGGATACGGGATTCAGAGACCCAGTACTTC.

This chain links TRBV6-2 or TRBV6-3 with TRBJ2-3, with D possibly TRBD1 on 6 matching bases. CDR1 is MNHEY, CDR2 SVGEGT, per germline. The CDR3 is 15 residues long. Between the trimmed V and J ends, which lost 7 bases and 2 bases, there was a span of 16 bases. The CDR3 DNA reads as TGTGCCAGCAAGAAAACGGACAGCCTCACAGATACGCAGTATTTT. Translated, it gives CASKKTDSLTDTQYF.

This clonotype was counted many times. The chain is built from TRBV6-6 and TRBJ2-7; 14 bases map to TRBD2. From germline, CDR1 is MNHNY and CDR2 SVGAGI (reference sequence). The CDR3 contains 18 residues. Trimming cost V 5 bases and J 0 bases; bases outside gene matches: 9. The CDR3 here is CASSPGLAGGRLSYEQYF. The CDR3 nucleotides are TGTGCCAGCAGTCCCGGACTAGCGGGGGGCCGCCTCTCCTACGAGCAGTACTTC.

This clonotype was detected a few times. V usage is TRBV12-3 or TRBV12-4 and J usage is TRBJ1-2, with D tentatively TRBD1 (6 bases). The V end lost 4 bases, the J end lost 4 bases, and 10 bases lay between the germline ends. There are 13 residues in the CDR3. The CDR3 DNA reads as TGTGCCAGCAGTTCAGGGGATGGCTATGGCTACACCTTC. It specifies CASSSGDGYGYTF.

This clonotype was counted ten times or more. The chain employs TRBV7-3 and TRBJ2-3, with unresolved D. The CDR3 contains 13 residues. V was shortened by 5 bases and J by 4 bases, with 10 bases between the two germline ends. Germline assignment: CDR1 SGHTA and CDR2 FQGTGA. CDR3 sequence: CASSRGVPDTQYF. The CDR3 coding sequence is TGTGCCAGCAGCCGAGGTGTCCCAGATACGCAGTATTTT.

The chain links TRBV4-2 to TRBJ1-5; 7 nucleotides line up with TRBD1. Germline V gene lookup returns CDR1 LGHNA and CDR2 YNFKEQ. V lost 0 bases to trimming and J lost 3 bases; unmatched junction nucleotides: 5. The CDR3 sequence is 16 residues long. The CDR3 reads CASSQDGRGNNQPQHF. The CDR3 DNA reads as TGTGCCAGCAGCCAAGATGGCAGGGGGAACAATCAGCCCCAGCATTTT.

The table lists this clonotype with many counts. The chain combines TRBV7-9 with TRBJ2-7; D gene ambiguous. The CDR3 covers 14 residues. Trimming removed 5 bases from V and 2 bases from J, with 13 bases in between. Germline V CDR1 and CDR2: SEHNR, FQNEAQ (reference sequence). The CDR3 loop reads CASSGTLDPYEQYF. The CDR3 DNA is TGTGCCAGCAGCGGCACCTTGGACCCCTACGAGCAGTACTTC.

This clonotype has a handful of counts. The J gene is TRBJ1-1, the V gene TRBV12-3 or TRBV12-4; TRBD1 agrees at 10 bases. J lost 2 bases, V lost 3 bases, and 6 bases had no gene match. This CDR3 spans 16 amino acids. The CDR3 spells CASSFRQGAGNTEAFF. CDR3 nucleotides: TGTGCCAGCAGTTTTAGACAGGGGGCCGGAAACACTGAAGCTTTCTTT.

This clonotype has ten or more counts. This chain uses TRBV12-5 with TRBJ2-2; 9 nucleotides agree with TRBD1. This CDR3 contains 17 residues. With 7 bases clipped from V and 4 bases from J, the junction kept 13 bases outside the gene matches. Germline CDR1 reads LGHNT; CDR2 reads FRNRAP. For the CDR3, the DNA is TGTGCTAGTGCACGGAATACAGGGGGCGCGGGCACCGGGGAGCTGTTTTTT. Its protein is CASARNTGGAGTGELFF.

The rearrangement uses TRBV7-6 and TRBJ2-1, with a weak D call TRBD2 (5 bases). Trimming stripped 5 bases from V and 2 bases from J, with 16 bases between. The CDR3 spans 16 residues. Germline CDR1 reads SGHVS; CDR2 reads FNYEAQ. CDR3 bases: TGTGCCAGCAGCGTTCGTGCTATCGGGGCCTACAATGAGCAGTTCTTC. Translated, it gives CASSVRAIGAYNEQFF.

V and J are TRBV7-9 and TRBJ1-2; possibly TRBD1 for D (5 bases). CDR1 is SEHNR and CDR2 is FQNEAQ in the germline V gene (reference sequence). This CDR3 comprises 17 residues. The V and J ends lost 1 base and 3 bases respectively, with 18 bases between them. This chain's CDR3 is CASSLGVAKGVDYGYTF. CDR3 coding DNA: TGTGCCAGCAGCTTAGGAGTAGCGAAAGGGGTGGACTATGGCTACACCTTC.